The 22 T cell receptor beta chains listed next were all sequenced from one sample in a study of T cell responses to AZD1222 COVID-19 vaccine. Repertoires were generated with immunoSEQ multiplex PCR, while TCRdb's copy carries only in-frame clones and drops some. The sample contains over 150,000 clones, over 80% of which appear only once. Sequences were derived from peripheral blood, sampled 28 days after the second dose of the MenACWY control vaccine. These receptors were obtained from an adult who received the MenACWY meningococcal vaccine as a control.

In this sample, this clone turned up a few times. This sequence joins TRBV18 and TRBJ1-1; D remains ambiguous. Germline CDR1 reads KGHSH; CDR2 reads LQKENI. The CDR3 runs 15 residues. The germline V and J ends were trimmed by 3 bases and 0 bases, with 11 bases remaining between them. In DNA, the CDR3 is TGTGCCAGCTCACCGGACTCTGTTATGAACACTGAAGCTTTCTTT. Its protein product is CASSPDSVMNTEAFF.

V usage is TRBV7-9 and J usage is TRBJ1-2, with D hard to call. With 2 bases removed from V and 7 bases from J, the gap between germline ends came to 8 bases. This CDR3 has 12 residues. Germline-derived CDR1 and CDR2 are SEHNR and FQNEAQ (reference sequence). The CDR3 DNA reads TGTGCCAGCAGCTTACCCCGGTCTGGCTACACCTTC. Its protein is CASSLPRSGYTF.

The chain carries TRBV6-5 and TRBJ1-3; D uncertain. Per germline, CDR1 MNHEY and CDR2 SVGAGI. Trimming stripped 5 bases from V and 0 bases from J, with 11 bases between. There are 15 residues in the CDR3. The chain's CDR3 is CASSPSFHSGNTIYF. CDR3 nucleotide sequence: TGTGCCAGCAGTCCCTCATTCCACTCTGGAAACACCATATATTTT.

The CDR3 nucleotides are TGTGCCAGCAGCCCCCACGGGACGGTGAACACTGAAGCTTTCTTT. Translated, it gives CASSPHGTVNTEAFF. V is TRBV3-1 (or the pseudogene TRBV3-2) and J is TRBJ1-1, with D maybe TRBD1 (5 bases). The CDR3 has 15 residues. Germline CDR1 is LGHDT and CDR2 is YNNKEL (reference sequence). The V end was cut by 4 bases, the J end by 0 bases, with 12 bases between.

The chain combines TRBV18 with TRBJ2-4; D is possibly TRBD1 or TRBD2 (6 bases each). Germline CDR1 is KGHSH and CDR2 is LQKENI. This CDR3 region has 13 residues. V lost 5 bases to trimming and J lost 7 bases, with 12 bases between them. The CDR3 protein is CASSARGGNIQYF. DNA for the CDR3: TGTGCCAGCTCAGCACGAGGGGGGAACATTCAGTACTTC.

The J gene is TRBJ2-5, the V gene TRBV7-2; 9 bases are shared with TRBD1. This CDR3 comprises 18 residues. V was clipped by 3 bases and J by 7 bases; unmatched bases: 18. CDR1 and CDR2 (germline): SGHTA, FQGNSA. The CDR3 reads CASSFSGADRGLLGTQYF. The CDR3 DNA reads as TGTGCCAGCAGCTTTTCCGGGGCCGACAGGGGGTTGTTAGGGACCCAGTACTTC. Full variable domain (remainder filled in from reference TRBV7-2 and TRBJ2-5): GAGVSQSPSNKVTEKGKDVELRCDPISGHTALYWYRQSLGQGLEFLIYFQGNSAPDKSGLPSDRFSAERTGGSVSTLTIQRTQQEDSAVYLCASSFSGADRGLLGTQYFGPGTRLLVL.

DNA for the CDR3: TGTGCCAGCAGTTCGGACGGTGACTATGGCTACACCTTC. Translation gives CASSSDGDYGYTF. V is TRBV6-2 or TRBV6-3 and J is TRBJ1-2, with D unclear. The V end was cut by 4 bases, the J end by 3 bases, with 9 bases between. The CDR3 contains 13 residues. CDR1 is MNHEY and CDR2 is SVGEGT in the germline V gene.

The V and J genes are TRBV11-2 and TRBJ1-2; D gene uncertain. V was pared by 3 bases and J by 4 bases, with 15 bases between. The CDR3 extends over 15 amino acids. Germline V lookup: CDR1 SGHAT, CDR2 FQNNGV. CDR3 sequence reads: CASSLKSDGVYGYTF. CDR3 sequence (DNA): TGTGCCAGCAGCTTGAAATCGGACGGGGTCTATGGCTACACCTTC.

This chain joins TRBV3-1 (or the pseudogene TRBV3-2) and TRBJ1-6; 10 nucleotides line up with TRBD1. The germline V gene has CDR1 LGHDT and CDR2 YNNKEL (reference sequence). Trimming cost V 4 bases and J 6 bases; bases outside gene matches: 6. This CDR3 has 16 residues. CDR3 sequence reads: CASSRRDRGGNSPLHF. CDR3 bases: TGTGCCAGCAGCCGGCGGGACAGGGGTGGTAATTCACCCCTCCACTTT.

The genes are TRBV7-2 and TRBJ2-5; D tentatively reads TRBD1 or TRBD2 (5 bases each). Trimming shortened V by 1 base and J by 0 bases, and 18 bases separated the two germline ends. CDR3 size: 18 residues. Germline lookup yields CDR1 SGHTA and CDR2 FQGNSA. The CDR3 coding sequence is TGTGCCAGCAGCTTAGAACCCCGGAGGTGGGACGACCAAGAGACCCAGTACTTC. Its translation is CASSLEPRRWDDQETQYF.

This clone has a single count. The chain employs TRBV30 and TRBJ2-1; D could derive from TRBD1 or TRBD2 (6 bases each). This CDR3 contains 13 residues. Germline V lookup: CDR1 GTSNPN, CDR2 SVGIG (reference sequence). Trimming pared 6 bases from V and 2 bases from J, leaving 11 bases between. The CDR3 nucleotides read TGTGCCTGTGGACGGGGGCCCTACAATGAGCAGTTCTTC. It codes for CACGRGPYNEQFF.

The chain couples TRBV5-1 to TRBJ2-1, with 9 positions matching TRBD2. The ends lost 5 bases at V and 4 bases at J; junction bases unmatched: 7. This CDR3 is built from 15 residues. Germline V lookup: CDR1 SGHRS, CDR2 YFSETQ. The CDR3 region is CASSPAGGSYNEQFF. The CDR3 DNA reads TGCGCCAGCAGTCCAGCGGGGGGCTCTTACAATGAGCAGTTCTTC.

The V call is TRBV19, the J call TRBJ2-5, with TRBD2 matching over 8 bases. The CDR3 runs to 16 residues. Germline loops: CDR1 LNHDA, CDR2 SQIVND (reference sequence). V shed 6 bases and J 2 bases; nucleotides not matched to a gene: 11. The CDR3, as DNA: TGTGCCAGTAGCCGGGGGAAAGCGGGGGTACAAGAGACCCAGTACTTC. Translated: CASSRGKAGVQETQYF.

The chain employs TRBV24-1 and TRBJ2-7, with 8 bases aligning to TRBD1. CDR1 and CDR2 from the germline V gene are KGHDR and SFDVKD. V shed 0 bases and J 5 bases; nucleotides not matched to a gene: 14. This CDR3 is 18 amino acids long. CDR3 coding DNA: TGTGCCACCAGTGATTTGCGGTTCCATCGGACAGGGAGTGACGAGCAGTACTTC. Translation: CATSDLRFHRTGSDEQYF.

The V and J genes are TRBV18 and TRBJ1-4; TRBD1 agrees at 8 bases. Trimming removed 3 bases from V and 3 bases from J; junction bases left unmatched: 9. Germline V gene lookup returns CDR1 KGHSH and CDR2 LQKENI. The CDR3 contains 17 residues. CDR3 bases: TGTGCCAGCTCACCCGGACAGGGCCTTGGCGCTAATGAAAAACTGTTTTTT. Amino acid sequence: CASSPGQGLGANEKLFF.

The chain combines TRBV7-2 with TRBJ2-7; possibly TRBD1 for D (6 bases). Deletions cut 4 bases from V and 2 bases from J, with 12 bases between. The germline CDR1 and CDR2 sequences are SGHTA and FQGNSA. This CDR3 is built from 14 residues. The CDR3 protein is CASSSNRVTYEQYF. The CDR3 nucleotides read TGTGCCAGCAGCTCAAACAGGGTGACCTACGAGCAGTACTTC.

The rearrangement joins TRBV5-4 to TRBJ2-5; D gene unclear. Trimming pared 1 base from V and 1 base from J, leaving 5 bases between. The CDR3 contains 13 residues. The germline V gene encodes CDR1 SGHNT and CDR2 YYREEE (reference sequence). The CDR3 reads CASSLPTQETQYF. CDR3 nucleotide sequence: TGTGCCAGCAGCTTGCCCACCCAAGAGACCCAGTACTTC.

The CDR3 DNA follows: TGCAGTGCTGCGCCCGGGTGGCATTTT. The encoded protein is CSAAPGWHF. The rearrangement links TRBV20-1 to TRBJ1-5, with D unclear. This CDR3 has 9 amino acids. V was pared by 5 bases and J by 15 bases, with 11 bases between. Germline lookup yields CDR1 DFQATT and CDR2 SNEGSKA (reference sequence).

The V gene is TRBV18, the J gene TRBJ1-6; 7 bases agree with TRBD1. Germline CDR1 reads KGHSH; CDR2 reads LQKENI. V shed 4 bases and J 5 bases; nucleotides not matched to a gene: 2. This CDR3 has 14 residues. Here the CDR3 DNA reads TGTGCCAGCTCACGGGACAGCGATAATTCACCCCTCCACTTT. Encoded protein: CASSRDSDNSPLHF.

J is TRBJ2-7 and V is TRBV10-1; no firm D call. V was shortened by 4 bases and J by 1 base, with 8 bases between the two germline ends. Germline V gives CDR1 WNHNN, CDR2 SYGVQD (reference sequence). The CDR3 is 13 residues long. The CDR3 region has the DNA TGCGCCAGCAGTGTTGGGATTTCCTACGAGCAGTACTTC. Translation gives CASSVGISYEQYF.

The V gene is TRBV5-1, the J gene TRBJ2-7; TRBD2 agrees at 8 bases. Germline V gene lookup returns CDR1 SGHRS and CDR2 YFSETQ. The CDR3 is 15 amino acids. J was trimmed by 1 base and V by 3 bases; bases with no gene match: 6. The CDR3 sequence is CASSSRGASSYEQYF. For the CDR3, the DNA is TGCGCCAGCAGCTCGCGGGGGGCAAGTTCCTACGAGCAGTACTTC. Drawing the rest from reference TRBV5-1 and TRBJ2-7, the complete variable domain is KAGVTQTPRYLIKTRGQQVTLSCSPISGHRSVSWYQQTPGQGLQFLFEYFSETQRNKGNFPGRFSGRQFSNSRSEMNVSTLELGDSALYLCASSSRGASSYEQYFGPGTRLTVT.

This clone was seen once. The chain carries TRBV6-5 and TRBJ1-1, with D tentatively TRBD1 (6 bases). V was clipped by 5 bases and J by 0 bases, with 13 bases between them. The germline V gene has CDR1 MNHEY and CDR2 SVGAGI. The CDR3 loop spans 15 amino acids. As DNA, the CDR3 is TGTGCCAGCAGTCTCGGGGGGGGCGTGAACACTGAAGCTTTCTTT. This sequence encodes CASSLGGGVNTEAFF.